Sequencing of this TCR beta chain was carried out in a study of blood T cell repertoires in COVID-19. This clone appeared a few times. V was clipped by 2 bases and J by 0 bases, with 15 bases between them. Germline CDR1 is KGHSH and CDR2 is LQKENI. This CDR3 region has 17 residues. Only in-frame clones appear in the TCRdb table, and some are missing; sequencing was by immunoSEQ multiplex PCR. This table holds some 260,000 clones, approximately 88% found once. V gene TRBV18 combines with J gene TRBJ2-3; D possibly corresponds to TRBD2 (6 bases). Sequenced sample: peripheral blood. This TCR was sampled from a human donor in a cohort sampled during active COVID-19. The CDR3 region has the DNA TGTGCCAGCTCACCAATAAGACGGGGGTATAGCACAGATACGCAGTATTTT. This translates into CASSPIRRGYSTDTQYF.